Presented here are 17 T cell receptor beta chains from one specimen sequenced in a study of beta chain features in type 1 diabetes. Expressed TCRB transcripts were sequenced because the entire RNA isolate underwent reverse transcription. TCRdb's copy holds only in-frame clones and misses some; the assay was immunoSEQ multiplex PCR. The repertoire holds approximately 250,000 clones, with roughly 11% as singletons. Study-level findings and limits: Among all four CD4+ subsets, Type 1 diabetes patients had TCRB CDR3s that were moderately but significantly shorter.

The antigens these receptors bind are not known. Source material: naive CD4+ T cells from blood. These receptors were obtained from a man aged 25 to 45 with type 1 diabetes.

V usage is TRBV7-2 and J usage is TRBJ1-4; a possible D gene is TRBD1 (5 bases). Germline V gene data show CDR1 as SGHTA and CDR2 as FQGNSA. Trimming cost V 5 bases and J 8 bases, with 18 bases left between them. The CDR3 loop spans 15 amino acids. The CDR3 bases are TGTGCCAGCAGCCCCCAGGGTCACCCCTTAGAAAAACTGTTTTTT. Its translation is CASSPQGHPLEKLFF.

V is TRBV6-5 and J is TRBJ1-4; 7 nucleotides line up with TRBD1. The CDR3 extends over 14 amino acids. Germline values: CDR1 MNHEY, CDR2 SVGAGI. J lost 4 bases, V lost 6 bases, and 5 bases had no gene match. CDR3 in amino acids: CASSLTGSNEKLFF. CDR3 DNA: TGTGCCAGCAGCTTGACAGGGAGTAATGAAAAACTGTTTTTT.

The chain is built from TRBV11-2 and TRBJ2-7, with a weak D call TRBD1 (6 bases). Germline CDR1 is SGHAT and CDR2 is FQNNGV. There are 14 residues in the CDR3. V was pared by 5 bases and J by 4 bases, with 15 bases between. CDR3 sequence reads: CASSPLRQAYEQYF. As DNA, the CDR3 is TGTGCCAGCAGCCCCCTAAGACAGGCGTACGAGCAGTACTTC.

CDR3 in amino acids: CASTSQGSEQYF. CDR3 bases: TGTGCCTCGACGAGCCAGGGCTCCGAGCAGTACTTC. This chain links TRBV6-6 with TRBJ2-7, with D possibly TRBD1 on 5 matching bases. The CDR3 is 12 residues long. CDR1 is MNHNY, CDR2 SVGAGI, per germline (reference sequence). V gave up 11 bases and J gave up 6 bases, with 17 bases separating them.

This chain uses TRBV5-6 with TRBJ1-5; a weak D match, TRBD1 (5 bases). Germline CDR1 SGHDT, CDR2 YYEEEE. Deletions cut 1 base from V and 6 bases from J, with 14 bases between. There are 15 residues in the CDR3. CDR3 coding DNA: TGTGCCAGCAGCTTGTTAGGCAGGGAAGGTCAGCCCCAGCATTTT. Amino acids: CASSLLGREGQPQHF.

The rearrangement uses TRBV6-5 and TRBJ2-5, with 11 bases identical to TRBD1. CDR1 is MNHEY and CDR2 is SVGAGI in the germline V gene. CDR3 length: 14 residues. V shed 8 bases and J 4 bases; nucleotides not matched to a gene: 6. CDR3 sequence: CASRLGQGGETQYF. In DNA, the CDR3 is TGTGCCAGCCGTTTGGGACAGGGGGGAGAGACCCAGTACTTC.

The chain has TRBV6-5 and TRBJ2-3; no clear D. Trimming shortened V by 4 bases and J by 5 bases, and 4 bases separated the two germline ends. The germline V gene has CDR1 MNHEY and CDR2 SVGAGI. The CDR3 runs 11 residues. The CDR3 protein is CASSLQDTQYF. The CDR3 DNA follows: TGTGCCAGCAGTTTACAAGATACGCAGTATTTT.

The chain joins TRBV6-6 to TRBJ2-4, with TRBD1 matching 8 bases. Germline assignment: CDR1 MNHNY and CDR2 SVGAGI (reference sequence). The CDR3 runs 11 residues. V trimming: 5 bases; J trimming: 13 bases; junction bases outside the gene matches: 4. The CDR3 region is CASSPRDRQYF. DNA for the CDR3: TGTGCCAGCAGTCCCCGGGACAGGCAGTACTTC.

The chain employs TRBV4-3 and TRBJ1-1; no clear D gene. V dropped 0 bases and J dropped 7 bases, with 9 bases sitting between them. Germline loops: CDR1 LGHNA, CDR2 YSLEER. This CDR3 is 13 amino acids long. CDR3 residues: CASSQDRGSEAFF. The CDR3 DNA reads TGCGCCAGCAGCCAAGATAGAGGCAGTGAAGCTTTCTTT.

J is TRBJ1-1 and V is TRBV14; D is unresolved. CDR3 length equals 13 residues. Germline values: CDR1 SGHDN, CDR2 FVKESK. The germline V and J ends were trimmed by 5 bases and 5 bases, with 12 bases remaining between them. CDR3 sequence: CASSVSTATEAFF. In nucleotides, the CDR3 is TGTGCCAGCAGCGTTTCCACCGCGACTGAAGCTTTCTTT.

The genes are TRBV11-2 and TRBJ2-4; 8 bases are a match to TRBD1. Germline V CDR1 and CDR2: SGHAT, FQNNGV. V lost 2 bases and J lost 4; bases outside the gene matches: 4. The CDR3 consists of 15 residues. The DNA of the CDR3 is TGTGCCAGCAGCTTATTGCGGACAGGGAAAAACATTCAGTACTTC. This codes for CASSLLRTGKNIQYF.

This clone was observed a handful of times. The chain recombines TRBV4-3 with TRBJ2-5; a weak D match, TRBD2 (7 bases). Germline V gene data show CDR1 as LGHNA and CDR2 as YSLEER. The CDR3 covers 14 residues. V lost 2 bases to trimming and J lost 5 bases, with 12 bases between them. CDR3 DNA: TGCGCCAGCAGCCAAACGGGGGGCAGGGAGACCCAGTACTTC. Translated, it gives CASSQTGGRETQYF.

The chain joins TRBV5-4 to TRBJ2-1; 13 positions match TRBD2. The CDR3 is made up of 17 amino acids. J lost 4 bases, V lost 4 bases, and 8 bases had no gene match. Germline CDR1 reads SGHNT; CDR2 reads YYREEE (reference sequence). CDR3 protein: CASSPGGTSGAYNEQFF. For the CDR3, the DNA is TGTGCCAGCAGCCCAGGTGGGACTAGCGGGGCTTACAATGAGCAGTTCTTC. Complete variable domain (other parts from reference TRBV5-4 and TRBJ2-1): ETGVTQSPTHLIKTRGQQVTLRCSSQSGHNTVSWYQQALGQGPQFIFQYYREEENGRGNFPPRFSGLQFPNYSSELNVNALELDDSALYLCASSPGGTSGAYNEQFFGPGTRLTVL.

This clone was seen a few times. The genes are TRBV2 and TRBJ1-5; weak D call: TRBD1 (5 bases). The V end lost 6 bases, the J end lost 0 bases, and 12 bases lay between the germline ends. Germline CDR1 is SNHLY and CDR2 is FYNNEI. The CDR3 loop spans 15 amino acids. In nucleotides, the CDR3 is TGTGCCAGCAGACTACAGGAGAATAGCAATCAGCCCCAGCATTTT. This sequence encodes CASRLQENSNQPQHF.

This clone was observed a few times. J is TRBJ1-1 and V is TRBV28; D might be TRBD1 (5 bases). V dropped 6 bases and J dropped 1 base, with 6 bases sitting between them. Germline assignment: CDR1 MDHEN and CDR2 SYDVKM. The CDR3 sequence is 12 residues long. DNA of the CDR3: TGTGCCAGCAGGGACAAGAACACTGAAGCTTTCTTT. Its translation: CASRDKNTEAFF. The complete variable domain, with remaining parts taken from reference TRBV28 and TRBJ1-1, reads DVKVTQSSRYLVKRTGEKVFLECVQDMDHENMFWYRQDPGLGLRLIYFSYDVKMKEKGDIPEGYSVSREKKERFSLILESASTNQTSMYLCASRDKNTEAFFGQGTRLTVV.

CDR3 bases: TGTGCCTGGAGTTCCAGACAGGGCACTGAAGCTTTCTTT. Its translation is CAWSSRQGTEAFF. This chain uses TRBV30 with TRBJ1-1, with 7 bases identical to TRBD1. The CDR3 is made up of 13 amino acids. The V gene's germline CDR1 is GTSNPN and CDR2 SVGIG (reference sequence). V was pared by 2 bases and J by 4 bases, with 4 bases of the junction left unmatched.

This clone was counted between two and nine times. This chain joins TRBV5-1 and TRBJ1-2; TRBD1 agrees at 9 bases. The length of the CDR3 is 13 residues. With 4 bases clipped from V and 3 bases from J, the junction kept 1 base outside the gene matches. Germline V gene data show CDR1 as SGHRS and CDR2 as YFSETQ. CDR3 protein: CASSRTGDYGYTF. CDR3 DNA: TGCGCCAGCAGCCGGACAGGGGACTATGGCTACACCTTC.